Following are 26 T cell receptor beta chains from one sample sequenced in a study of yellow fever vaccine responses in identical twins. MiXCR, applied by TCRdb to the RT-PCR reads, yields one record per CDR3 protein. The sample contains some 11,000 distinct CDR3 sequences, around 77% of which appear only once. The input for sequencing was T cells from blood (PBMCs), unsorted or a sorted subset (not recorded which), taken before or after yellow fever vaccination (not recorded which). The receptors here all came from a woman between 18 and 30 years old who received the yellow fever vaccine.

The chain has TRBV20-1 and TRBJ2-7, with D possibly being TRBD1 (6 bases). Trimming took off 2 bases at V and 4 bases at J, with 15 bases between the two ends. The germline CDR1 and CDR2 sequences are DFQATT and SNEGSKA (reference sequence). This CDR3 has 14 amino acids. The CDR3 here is CSARTGDTPYEQYV. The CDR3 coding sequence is TGCAGTGCTAGAACCGGGGACACCCCGTACGAGCAGTACGTC.

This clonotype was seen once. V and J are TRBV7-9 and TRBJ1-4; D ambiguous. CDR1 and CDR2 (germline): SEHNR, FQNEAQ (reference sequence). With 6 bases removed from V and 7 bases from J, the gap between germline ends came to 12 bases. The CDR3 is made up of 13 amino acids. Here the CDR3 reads CASRGFFAEKLFF. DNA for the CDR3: TGTGCCAGCAGAGGTTTTTTTGCTGAAAAACTGTTTTTT.

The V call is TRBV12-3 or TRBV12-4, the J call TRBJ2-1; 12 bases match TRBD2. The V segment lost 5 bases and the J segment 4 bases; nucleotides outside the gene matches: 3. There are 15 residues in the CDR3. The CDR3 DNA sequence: TGTGCCAGCAGTACGGGACTAGCGGGTTACAATGAGCAGTTCTTC. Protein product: CASSTGLAGYNEQFF.

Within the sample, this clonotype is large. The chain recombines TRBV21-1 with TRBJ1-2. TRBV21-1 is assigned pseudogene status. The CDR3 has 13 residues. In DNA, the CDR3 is TGTGCCAGCAGCAAGGAGGGCAACTATGGCTACACCTTC. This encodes CASSKEGNYGYTF.

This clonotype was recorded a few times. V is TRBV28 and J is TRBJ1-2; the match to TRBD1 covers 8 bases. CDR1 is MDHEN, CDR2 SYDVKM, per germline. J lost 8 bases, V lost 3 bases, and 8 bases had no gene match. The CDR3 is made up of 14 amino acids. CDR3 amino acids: CASSLPQGAWGYTF. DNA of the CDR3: TGTGCCAGCAGTTTGCCCCAGGGGGCATGGGGCTACACCTTC.

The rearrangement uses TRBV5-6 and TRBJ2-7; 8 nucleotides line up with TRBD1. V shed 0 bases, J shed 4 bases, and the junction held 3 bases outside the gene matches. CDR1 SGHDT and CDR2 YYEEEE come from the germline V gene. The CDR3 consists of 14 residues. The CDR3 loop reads CASSLGGTGYEQYF. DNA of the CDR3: TGTGCCAGCAGCTTGGGGGGGACAGGATACGAGCAGTACTTC.

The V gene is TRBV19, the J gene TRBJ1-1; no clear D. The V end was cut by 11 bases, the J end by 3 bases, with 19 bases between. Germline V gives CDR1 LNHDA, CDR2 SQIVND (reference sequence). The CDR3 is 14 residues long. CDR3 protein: CALEVGSGHTEAFF. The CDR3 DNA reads TGTGCCCTCGAGGTGGGAAGCGGGCACACTGAAGCTTTCTTT.

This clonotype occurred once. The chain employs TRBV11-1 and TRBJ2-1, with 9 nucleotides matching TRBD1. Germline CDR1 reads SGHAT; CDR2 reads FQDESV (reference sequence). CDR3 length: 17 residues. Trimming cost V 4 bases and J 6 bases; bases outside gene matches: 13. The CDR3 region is CASSSGPRDRATNEQFF. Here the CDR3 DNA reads TGTGCCAGCAGCTCCGGACCCCGGGACAGGGCGACCAATGAGCAGTTCTTC.

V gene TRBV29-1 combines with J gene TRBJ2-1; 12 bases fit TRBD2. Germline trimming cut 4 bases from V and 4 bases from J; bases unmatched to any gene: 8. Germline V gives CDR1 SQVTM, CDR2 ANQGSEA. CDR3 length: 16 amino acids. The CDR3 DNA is TGCAGCGTTGCCGGACTAGCGGGGCCTGATTACAATGAGCAGTTCTTC. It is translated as CSVAGLAGPDYNEQFF.

In DNA form, the CDR3 reads TGCAGTGCTTGGAATGGAGACGAGCAGTACGTC. As protein: CSAWNGDEQYV. The V and J genes are TRBV20-1 and TRBJ2-7; D ambiguous. Germline loops: CDR1 DFQATT, CDR2 SNEGSKA (reference sequence). The length of the CDR3 is 11 residues. V was clipped by 5 bases and J by 5 bases, with 10 bases between them.

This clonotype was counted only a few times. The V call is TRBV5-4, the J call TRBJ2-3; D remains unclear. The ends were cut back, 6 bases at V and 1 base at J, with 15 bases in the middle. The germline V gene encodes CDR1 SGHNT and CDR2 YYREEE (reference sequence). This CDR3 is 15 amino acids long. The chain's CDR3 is CASTRAIEGTDTQYF. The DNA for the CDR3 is TGTGCCAGCACCCGAGCGATTGAGGGCACAGATACGCAGTATTTT. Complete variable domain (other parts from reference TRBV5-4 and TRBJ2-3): ETGVTQSPTHLIKTRGQQVTLRCSSQSGHNTVSWYQQALGQGPQFIFQYYREEENGRGNFPPRFSGLQFPNYSSELNVNALELDDSALYLCASTRAIEGTDTQYFGPGTRLTVL.

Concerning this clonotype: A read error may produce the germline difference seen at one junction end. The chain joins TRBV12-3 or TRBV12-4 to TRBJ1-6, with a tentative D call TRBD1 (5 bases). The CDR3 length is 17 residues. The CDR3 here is CASSKDTDSSNNSPLHF. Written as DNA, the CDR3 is TGTGCCAGCAGTAAGGACACAGATAGCTCCAATAATTCACCCCTCCACTTT.

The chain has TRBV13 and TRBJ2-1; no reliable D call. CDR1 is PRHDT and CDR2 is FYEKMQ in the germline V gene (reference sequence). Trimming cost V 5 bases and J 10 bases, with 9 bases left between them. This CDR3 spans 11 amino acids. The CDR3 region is CASSLRPEQFF. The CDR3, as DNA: TGTGCCAGCAGCCTCCGACCAGAGCAGTTCTTC.

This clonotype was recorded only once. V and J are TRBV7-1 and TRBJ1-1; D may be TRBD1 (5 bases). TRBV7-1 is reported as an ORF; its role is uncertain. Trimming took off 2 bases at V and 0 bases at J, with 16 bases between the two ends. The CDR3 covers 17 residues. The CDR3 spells CASSSRASGRMNTEAFF. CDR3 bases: TGTGCCAGCAGCTCACGCGCTTCGGGACGAATGAACACTGAAGCTTTCTTT.

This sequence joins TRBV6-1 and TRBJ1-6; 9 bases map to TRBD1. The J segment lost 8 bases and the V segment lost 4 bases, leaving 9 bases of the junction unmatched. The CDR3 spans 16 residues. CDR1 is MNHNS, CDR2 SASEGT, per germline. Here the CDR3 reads CASSASPGQGDSPLHF. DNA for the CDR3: TGTGCCAGCAGTGCGTCACCGGGACAGGGCGATTCACCCCTCCACTTT.

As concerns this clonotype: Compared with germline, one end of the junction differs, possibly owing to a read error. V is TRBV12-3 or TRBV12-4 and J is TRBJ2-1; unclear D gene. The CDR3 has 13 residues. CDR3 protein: CASSLITYDEQFF. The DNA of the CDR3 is TGTGCCAGCAGTTTAATAACCTACGATGAGCAGTTCTTC.

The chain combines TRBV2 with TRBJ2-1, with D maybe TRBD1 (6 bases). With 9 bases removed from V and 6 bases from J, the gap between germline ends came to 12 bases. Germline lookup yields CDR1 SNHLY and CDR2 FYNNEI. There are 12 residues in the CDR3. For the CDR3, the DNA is TGTGCCAGAGGGGGTTTAGGCAATGAGCAGTTCTTC. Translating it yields CARGGLGNEQFF. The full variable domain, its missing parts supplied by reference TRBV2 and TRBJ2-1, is EPEVTQTPSHQVTQMGQEVILRCVPISNHLYFYWYRQILGQKVEFLVSFYNNEISEKSEIFDDQFSVERPDGSNFTLKIRSTKLEDSAMYFCARGGLGNEQFFGPGTRLTVL.

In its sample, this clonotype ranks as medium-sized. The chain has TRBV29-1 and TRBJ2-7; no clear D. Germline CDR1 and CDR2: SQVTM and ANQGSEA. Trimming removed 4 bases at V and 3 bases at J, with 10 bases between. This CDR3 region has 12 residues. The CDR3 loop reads CSVAATFYEQYF. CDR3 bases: TGCAGCGTTGCCGCCACCTTCTACGAGCAGTACTTC.

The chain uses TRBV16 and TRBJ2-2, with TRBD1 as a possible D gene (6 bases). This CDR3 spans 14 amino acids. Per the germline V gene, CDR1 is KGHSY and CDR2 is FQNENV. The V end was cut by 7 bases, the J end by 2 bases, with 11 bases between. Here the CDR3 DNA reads TGTGCCAGCACCCAGGGGACCAACACCGGGGAGCTGTTTTTT. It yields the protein CASTQGTNTGELFF.

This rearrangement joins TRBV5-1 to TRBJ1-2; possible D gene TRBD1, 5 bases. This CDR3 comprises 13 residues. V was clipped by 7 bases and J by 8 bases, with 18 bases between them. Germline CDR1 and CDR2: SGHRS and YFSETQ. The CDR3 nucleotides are TGCGCCAGCGGGGCTGACGCCCTGCGGGGCTACACCTTC. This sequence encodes CASGADALRGYTF.

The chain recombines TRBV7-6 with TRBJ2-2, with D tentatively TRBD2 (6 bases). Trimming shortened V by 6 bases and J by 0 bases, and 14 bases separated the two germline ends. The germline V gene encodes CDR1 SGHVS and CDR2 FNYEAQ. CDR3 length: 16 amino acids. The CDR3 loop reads CASSKTRTTNTGELFF. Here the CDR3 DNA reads TGTGCCAGCAGTAAAACACGGACTACGAACACCGGGGAGCTGTTTTTT.

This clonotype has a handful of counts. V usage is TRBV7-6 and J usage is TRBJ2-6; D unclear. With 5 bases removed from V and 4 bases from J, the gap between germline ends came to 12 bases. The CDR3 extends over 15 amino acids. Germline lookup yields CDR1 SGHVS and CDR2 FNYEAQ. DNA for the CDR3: TGTGCCAGCAGCCACGGAGTTCCCGGGGCCAACGTCCTGACTTTC. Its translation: CASSHGVPGANVLTF.

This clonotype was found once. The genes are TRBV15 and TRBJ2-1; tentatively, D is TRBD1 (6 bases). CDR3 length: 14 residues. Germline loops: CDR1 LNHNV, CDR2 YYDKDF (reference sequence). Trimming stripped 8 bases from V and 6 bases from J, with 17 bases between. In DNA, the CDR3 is TGTGCCACCGCAAGCACGGGACATCGCAATGAGCAGTTCTTC. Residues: CATASTGHRNEQFF.

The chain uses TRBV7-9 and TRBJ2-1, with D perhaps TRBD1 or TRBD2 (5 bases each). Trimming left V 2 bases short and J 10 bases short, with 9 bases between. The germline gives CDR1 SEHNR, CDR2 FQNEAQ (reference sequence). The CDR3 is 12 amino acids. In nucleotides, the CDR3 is TGTGCCAGCAGCTTACTCAGGGACGAGCAGTTCTTC. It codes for CASSLLRDEQFF. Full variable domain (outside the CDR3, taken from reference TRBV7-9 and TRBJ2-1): DTGVSQNPRHKITKRGQNVTFRCDPISEHNRLYWYRQTLGQGPEFLTYFQNEAQLEKSRLLSDRFSAERPKGSFSTLEIQRTEQGDSAMYLCASSLLRDEQFFGPGTRLTVL.

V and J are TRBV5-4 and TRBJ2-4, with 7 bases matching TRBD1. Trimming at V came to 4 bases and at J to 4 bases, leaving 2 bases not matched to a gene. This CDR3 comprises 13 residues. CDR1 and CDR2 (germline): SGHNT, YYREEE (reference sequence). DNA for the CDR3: TGTGCCAGCAGCGGGGACAGTAAAAACATTCAGTACTTC. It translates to CASSGDSKNIQYF.

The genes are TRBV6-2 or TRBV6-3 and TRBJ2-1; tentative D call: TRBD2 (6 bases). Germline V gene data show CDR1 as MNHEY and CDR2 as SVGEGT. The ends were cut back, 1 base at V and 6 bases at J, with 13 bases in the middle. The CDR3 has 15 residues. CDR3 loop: CASSYYGGGGNEQFF. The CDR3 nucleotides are TGTGCCAGCAGTTACTATGGGGGAGGAGGCAATGAGCAGTTCTTC.